Below, one T cell receptor (beta chain) is given with its context. These data come from a study of blood T cell repertoires in COVID-19. Study context: In each case, the material was cDNA or gDNA derived from T cells, B-cell-depleted T cells, or PBMCs.

Clones were read by immunoSEQ multiplex PCR, and TCRdb kept only the in-frame ones, dropping some. In the table there are 200,000 to 250,000 clones, 75% to 85% of which are singletons. CDR1 is SGHVS, CDR2 FNYEAQ, per germline. Trimming removed 5 bases from V and 5 bases from J; junction bases left unmatched: 14. The CDR3 runs 17 residues. Sequencing was done on a sample of peripheral blood. V gene TRBV7-6 combines with J gene TRBJ2-5; 10 positions match TRBD1. The sequence was obtained from a woman in her 70s with COVID-19, enrolled during active disease. Written as DNA, the CDR3 is TGTGCCAGCAGCGCCCCGGCGGGGGACAGGGGTTCGGAGACCCAGTACTTC. Residues: CASSAPAGDRGSETQYF.